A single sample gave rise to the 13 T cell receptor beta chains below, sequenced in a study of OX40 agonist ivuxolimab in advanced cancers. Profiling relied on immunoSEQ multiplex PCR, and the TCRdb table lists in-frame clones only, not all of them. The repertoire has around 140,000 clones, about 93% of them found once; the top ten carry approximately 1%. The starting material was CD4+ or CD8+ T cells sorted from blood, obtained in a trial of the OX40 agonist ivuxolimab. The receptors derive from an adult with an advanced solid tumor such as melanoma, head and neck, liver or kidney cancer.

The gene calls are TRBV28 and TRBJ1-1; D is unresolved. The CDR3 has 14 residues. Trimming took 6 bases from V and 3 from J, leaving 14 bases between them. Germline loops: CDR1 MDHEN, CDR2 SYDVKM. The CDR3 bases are TGTGCCAGCAGCCCTGGACCGTTGTACACTGAAGCTTTCTTT. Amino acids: CASSPGPLYTEAFF. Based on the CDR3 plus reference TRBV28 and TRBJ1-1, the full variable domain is DVKVTQSSRYLVKRTGEKVFLECVQDMDHENMFWYRQDPGLGLRLIYFSYDVKMKEKGDIPEGYSVSREKKERFSLILESASTNQTSMYLCASSPGPLYTEAFFGQGTRLTVV.

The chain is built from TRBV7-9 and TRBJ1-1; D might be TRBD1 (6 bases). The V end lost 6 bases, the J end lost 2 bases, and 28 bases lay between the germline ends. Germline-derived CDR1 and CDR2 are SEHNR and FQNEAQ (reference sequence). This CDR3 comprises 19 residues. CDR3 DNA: TGTGCCAGCAGTAGTCGGGCGTCAAGACAGGTTTCGCCCAACACTGAAGCTTTCTTT. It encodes CASSSRASRQVSPNTEAFF.

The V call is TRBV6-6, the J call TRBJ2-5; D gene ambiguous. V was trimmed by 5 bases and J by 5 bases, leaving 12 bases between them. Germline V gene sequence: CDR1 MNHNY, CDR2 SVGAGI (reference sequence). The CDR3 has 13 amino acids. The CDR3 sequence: CASSLPPMETQYF. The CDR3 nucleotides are TGTGCCAGCAGTCTTCCCCCAATGGAGACCCAGTACTTC.

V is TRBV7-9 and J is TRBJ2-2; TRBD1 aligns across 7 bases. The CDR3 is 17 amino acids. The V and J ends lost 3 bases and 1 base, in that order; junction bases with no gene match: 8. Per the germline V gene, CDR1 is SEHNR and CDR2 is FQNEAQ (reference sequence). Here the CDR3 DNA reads TGTGCCAGCAGCTTCCGAAATTGGACAGGGAACACCGGGGAGCTGTTTTTT. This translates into CASSFRNWTGNTGELFF.

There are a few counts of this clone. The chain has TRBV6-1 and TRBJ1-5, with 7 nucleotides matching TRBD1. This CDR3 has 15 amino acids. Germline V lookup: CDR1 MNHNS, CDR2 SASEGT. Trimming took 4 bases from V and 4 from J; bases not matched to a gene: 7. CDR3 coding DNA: TGTGCCAGCAGTGCGGGACAGCGGGGAAATCAGCCCCAGCATTTT. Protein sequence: CASSAGQRGNQPQHF.

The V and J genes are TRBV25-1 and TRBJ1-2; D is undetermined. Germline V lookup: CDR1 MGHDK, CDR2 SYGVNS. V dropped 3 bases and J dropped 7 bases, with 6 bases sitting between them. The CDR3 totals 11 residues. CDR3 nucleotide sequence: TGTGCCAGCAGTGATTGGCGTGGCTACACCTTC. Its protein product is CASSDWRGYTF.

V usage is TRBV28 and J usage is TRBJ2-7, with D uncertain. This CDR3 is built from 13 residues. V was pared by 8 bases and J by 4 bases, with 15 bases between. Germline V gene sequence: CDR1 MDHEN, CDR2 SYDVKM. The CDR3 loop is CASRNSLVYEQYF. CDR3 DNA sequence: TGTGCCAGCCGGAACAGCTTAGTTTACGAGCAGTACTTC.

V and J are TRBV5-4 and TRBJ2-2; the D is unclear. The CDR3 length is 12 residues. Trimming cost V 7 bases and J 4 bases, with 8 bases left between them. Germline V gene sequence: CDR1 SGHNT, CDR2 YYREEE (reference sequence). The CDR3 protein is CASGRTTGELFF. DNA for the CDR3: TGTGCCAGCGGCCGAACCACCGGGGAGCTGTTTTTT.

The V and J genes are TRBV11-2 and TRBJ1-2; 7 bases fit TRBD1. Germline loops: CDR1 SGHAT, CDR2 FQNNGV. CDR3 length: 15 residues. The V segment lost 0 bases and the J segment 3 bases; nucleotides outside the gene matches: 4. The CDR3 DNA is TGTGCCAGCAGCTTAGATACCGGGACAGACTATGGCTACACCTTC. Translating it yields CASSLDTGTDYGYTF.

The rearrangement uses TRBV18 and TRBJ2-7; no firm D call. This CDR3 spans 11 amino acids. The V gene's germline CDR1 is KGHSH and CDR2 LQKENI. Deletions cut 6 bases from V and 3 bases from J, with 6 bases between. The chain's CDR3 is CASSPDYEQYF. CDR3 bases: TGTGCCAGCTCGCCGGACTACGAGCAGTACTTC.

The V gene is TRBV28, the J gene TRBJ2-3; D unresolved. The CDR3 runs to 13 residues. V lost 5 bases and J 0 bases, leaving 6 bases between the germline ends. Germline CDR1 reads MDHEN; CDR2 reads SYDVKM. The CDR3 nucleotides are TGTGCCAGCAGTCCCCCCAGCACAGATACGCAGTATTTT. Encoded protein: CASSPPSTDTQYF.

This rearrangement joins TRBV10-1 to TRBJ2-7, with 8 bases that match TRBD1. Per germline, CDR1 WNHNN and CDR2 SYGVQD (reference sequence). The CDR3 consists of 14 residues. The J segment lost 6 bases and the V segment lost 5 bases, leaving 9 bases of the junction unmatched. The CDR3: CASSSLDRVFEQYF. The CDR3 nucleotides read TGCGCCAGCAGTTCTTTGGACAGGGTATTCGAGCAGTACTTC.

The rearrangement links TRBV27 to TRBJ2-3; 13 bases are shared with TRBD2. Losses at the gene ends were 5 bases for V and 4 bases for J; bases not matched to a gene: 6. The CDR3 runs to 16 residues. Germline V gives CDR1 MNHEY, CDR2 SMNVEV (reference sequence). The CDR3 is CASSPGLAGVADTQYF. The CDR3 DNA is TGTGCCAGCAGTCCCGGACTAGCGGGGGTGGCAGATACGCAGTATTTT.